The 10 T cell receptor beta chains below were found in one sample sequenced in a study of blood T cell repertoires in COVID-19. Method: immunoSEQ multiplex PCR; TCRdb's copy keeps in-frame clones and lacks some. The repertoire holds 200,000 to 250,000 clones, with over 75% as singletons. Sequencing was carried out using peripheral blood. These receptors were obtained from a woman aged 70-85 years with COVID-19, enrolled during active disease.

This chain joins TRBV2 and TRBJ2-5, with TRBD2 matching over 10 bases. This CDR3 is 16 amino acids long. CDR1 SNHLY and CDR2 FYNNEI come from the germline V gene. V dropped 5 bases and J dropped 5; count of bases not matched to a gene: 11. CDR3 nucleotides: TGTGCCAGCAGTCTCCGGGGAGCGGGGGGGCTGGAGACCCAGTACTTC. Amino acids: CASSLRGAGGLETQYF.

This chain joins TRBV7-6 and TRBJ2-7; the match to TRBD1 covers 8 bases. J was trimmed by 4 bases and V by 5 bases; bases with no gene match: 7. Germline values: CDR1 SGHVS, CDR2 FNYEAQ. CDR3 size: 14 residues. The CDR3: CASSRTGGRYEQYF. CDR3 DNA sequence: TGTGCCAGCAGCCGTACAGGGGGTAGGTACGAGCAGTACTTC.

CDR3 sequence: CASSLAKRGGQAEQFF. The CDR3 bases are TGTGCCAGCAGCTTAGCGAAGCGGGGGGGCCAAGCTGAGCAGTTCTTC. V gene TRBV7-2 combines with J gene TRBJ2-1, with TRBD2 identical over 10 bases. This CDR3 comprises 16 residues. Germline V gene lookup returns CDR1 SGHTA and CDR2 FQGNSA. J gave up 9 bases and V 0 bases, and 8 bases lay outside the gene matches.

V gene TRBV2 combines with J gene TRBJ2-7, with D uncertain. The CDR3 runs to 15 residues. CDR1 and CDR2 (germline): SNHLY, FYNNEI. V was pared by 7 bases and J by 0 bases, with 16 bases between. CDR3 protein: CASNPRVGSSYEQYF. Written as DNA, the CDR3 is TGTGCCAGCAACCCCCGGGTCGGAAGCTCCTACGAGCAGTACTTC.

The chain uses TRBV7-2 and TRBJ2-3; 9 nucleotides line up with TRBD1. The CDR3 covers 14 residues. Germline V gene lookup returns CDR1 SGHTA and CDR2 FQGNSA. After removal of 3 bases from V and 5 bases from J, the junction contained 3 bases not matched to a gene. The CDR3 protein is CASSFGTGIDTQYF. In DNA, the CDR3 is TGTGCCAGCAGCTTTGGGACAGGGATAGATACGCAGTATTTT. Full variable domain (rest looked up from reference TRBV7-2 and TRBJ2-3): GAGVSQSPSNKVTEKGKDVELRCDPISGHTALYWYRQSLGQGLEFLIYFQGNSAPDKSGLPSDRFSAERTGGSVSTLTIQRTQQEDSAVYLCASSFGTGIDTQYFGPGTRLTVL.

The V call is TRBV7-8, the J call TRBJ2-2, with 9 bases matching TRBD2. This CDR3 contains 18 residues. Germline V CDR1 and CDR2: SGHVS, FQNEAQ. J was trimmed by 0 bases and V by 5 bases; bases with no gene match: 10. CDR3 DNA sequence: TGTGCCAGCAGCCTGCTTGGCCTAGCGGGGACGAACACCGGGGAGCTGTTTTTT. Protein product: CASSLLGLAGTNTGELFF.

V gene TRBV6-2 or TRBV6-3 combines with J gene TRBJ2-3; TRBD2 matches at 16 bases. Germline loops: CDR1 MNHEY, CDR2 SVGEGT. CDR3 length: 17 residues. The V segment lost 5 bases and the J segment 4 bases; nucleotides outside the gene matches: 6. The CDR3 coding sequence is TGTGCCAGCAGTAAAGGGACTAGCGGGGGGGCCCCAGATACGCAGTATTTT. Its protein is CASSKGTSGGAPDTQYF.

V and J are TRBV7-2 and TRBJ2-5; 10 positions agree with TRBD2. Germline trimming cut 2 bases from V and 1 base from J; bases unmatched to any gene: 1. Germline V lookup: CDR1 SGHTA, CDR2 FQGNSA. The CDR3 covers 15 residues. Here the CDR3 DNA reads TGTGCCAGCAGCTTATTAGCGGGAGGCCAAGAGACCCAGTACTTC. Translating gives CASSLLAGGQETQYF. Combining the CDR3 with reference TRBV7-2 and TRBJ2-5 gives the whole variable domain GAGVSQSPSNKVTEKGKDVELRCDPISGHTALYWYRQSLGQGLEFLIYFQGNSAPDKSGLPSDRFSAERTGGSVSTLTIQRTQQEDSAVYLCASSLLAGGQETQYFGPGTRLLVL.

The gene calls are TRBV28 and TRBJ1-1; D possibly corresponds to TRBD1 (6 bases). With 5 bases removed from V and 6 bases from J, the gap between germline ends came to 13 bases. The CDR3 has 13 amino acids. Germline values: CDR1 MDHEN, CDR2 SYDVKM. Written as DNA, the CDR3 is TGTGCCAGCAGTCGATGGGGGCCCGCTGAAGCTTTCTTT. Its translation is CASSRWGPAEAFF.

V and J are TRBV7-8 and TRBJ2-1, with 7 bases aligning to TRBD2. The CDR3 covers 17 residues. Per germline, CDR1 SGHVS and CDR2 FQNEAQ. With V trimmed by 0 bases and J by 0 bases, 5 bases remained unmatched. Written as DNA, the CDR3 is TGTGCCAGCAGCTTAGCGCCCGGCGGGAGCTCCTACAATGAGCAGTTCTTC. Residues: CASSLAPGGSSYNEQFF.